These 27 T cell receptor beta chains share one sample of origin, sequenced in a study of CD8 T cells in Susac syndrome. The authors reverse transcribed roughly 0.5 to 1 ug RNA with random hexamers. TCRdb called the immunoSEQ multiplex PCR reads again in MiXCR, with one record for every CDR3 protein. This table has a few hundred thousand distinct CDR3 sequences, 95% appearing once. Sequencing was carried out using CD4+ T cells from PBMCs. These receptor sequences come from a human donor with multiple sclerosis.

This CDR3 is CASSVDRDVNSPLHF. The CDR3 nucleotides are TGTGCCAGCAGCGTAGATAGGGACGTGAATTCACCCCTCCACTTT. J is TRBJ1-6 and V is TRBV9; possible D gene TRBD1, 5 bases. Germline-derived CDR1 and CDR2 are SGDLS and YYNGEE. CDR3 length: 15 amino acids. V lost 0 bases and J lost 7, with 11 bases in between.

J is TRBJ2-7 and V is TRBV3-1, with 7 positions matching TRBD1. CDR1 LGHDT and CDR2 YNNKEL come from the germline V gene (reference sequence). This CDR3 has 16 residues. Germline trimming cut 2 bases from V and 3 bases from J; bases unmatched to any gene: 10. CDR3 amino acids: CASSQIGQALFYEQYF. DNA for the CDR3: TGTGCCAGCAGCCAAATTGGACAGGCCCTCTTCTACGAGCAGTACTTC.

The rearrangement links TRBV10-3 to TRBJ1-5; TRBD1 might be the D (5 bases). V shed 6 bases and J shed 5 bases, with 11 bases lying between them. The CDR3 totals 13 residues. Germline values: CDR1 ENHRY, CDR2 SYGVKD. The CDR3 DNA reads TGTGCCATCAGAGGACGGGACGATCAGCCCCAGCATTTT. It translates to CAIRGRDDQPQHF.

The chain carries TRBV19 and TRBJ1-2, with 7 bases that match TRBD1. Germline V CDR1 and CDR2: LNHDA, SQIVND (reference sequence). Germline trimming cut 7 bases from V and 4 bases from J; bases unmatched to any gene: 9. The CDR3 runs to 14 residues. The CDR3 spells CASTAGQTIYGYTF. In nucleotides, the CDR3 is TGTGCCAGTACCGCGGGACAGACGATCTATGGCTACACCTTC.

The chain is built from TRBV9 and TRBJ2-3; the match to TRBD2 covers 11 bases. Germline V lookup: CDR1 SGDLS, CDR2 YYNGEE. The CDR3 has 18 residues. After removal of 0 bases from V and 3 bases from J, the junction contained 9 bases not matched to a gene. In DNA form, the CDR3 reads TGTGCCAGCAGCGTAGAGGGGCCCCTAGCGGGGGGTACAGATACGCAGTATTTT. Its protein is CASSVEGPLAGGTDTQYF.

The chain uses TRBV5-1 and TRBJ2-3; unclear D gene. Trimming shortened V by 0 bases and J by 1 base, and 6 bases separated the two germline ends. This CDR3 has 14 amino acids. Germline-derived CDR1 and CDR2 are SGHRS and YFSETQ. CDR3 nucleotide sequence: TGCGCCAGCAGCTTGGATTGGGGCACAGATACGCAGTATTTT. Encoded protein: CASSLDWGTDTQYF.

The CDR3 region is CASALGTGVYEQYF. CDR3 in DNA: TGTGCCAGCGCCCTTGGGACAGGGGTCTACGAGCAGTACTTC. J is TRBJ2-7 and V is TRBV2; 10 bases fit TRBD1. V gave up 8 bases and J gave up 3 bases; unmatched junction bases: 7. This CDR3 spans 14 amino acids. Germline CDR1 and CDR2: SNHLY and FYNNEI.

V gene TRBV29-1 combines with J gene TRBJ2-1; D not certain. The length of the CDR3 is 15 residues. CDR1 SQVTM and CDR2 ANQGSEA come from the germline V gene. Trimming took off 3 bases at V and 3 bases at J, with 15 bases between the two ends. For the CDR3, the DNA is TGCAGCGTTGAGGTTCCTCCCCGAAACTACAATGAGCAGTTCTTC. This gives the protein CSVEVPPRNYNEQFF.

The V call is TRBV30, the J call TRBJ2-7; D gene ambiguous. Trimming cost V 0 bases and J 3 bases, with 6 bases left between them. Germline V gene lookup returns CDR1 GTSNPN and CDR2 SVGIG (reference sequence). The CDR3 loop spans 12 amino acids. CDR3 region: CAWSVSYYEQYF. The DNA for the CDR3 is TGTGCCTGGAGTGTAAGCTACTACGAGCAGTACTTC.

The CDR3 DNA is TGTGCCAGCAGCCCAAGACTAGCGGGAGGACTCTCCTACGAGCAGTACTTC. Translated, it gives CASSPRLAGGLSYEQYF. The J gene is TRBJ2-7, the V gene TRBV3-1, with TRBD2 matching over 13 bases. Germline CDR1 LGHDT, CDR2 YNNKEL (reference sequence). Losses at the gene ends were 4 bases for V and 0 bases for J; bases not matched to a gene: 6. The CDR3 extends over 17 amino acids.

The chain joins TRBV29-1 to TRBJ2-1; no clear D gene. The CDR3 consists of 12 residues. Germline-derived CDR1 and CDR2 are SQVTM and ANQGSEA. Trimming stripped 5 bases from V and 2 bases from J, with 7 bases between. In DNA, the CDR3 is TGCAGCGTTCGCGGACCCTACAATGAGCAGTTCTTC. Translation gives CSVRGPYNEQFF.

The chain links TRBV20-1 to TRBJ2-5; 8 bases are shared with TRBD1. Germline CDR1 is DFQATT and CDR2 is SNEGSKA (reference sequence). The CDR3 totals 17 residues. V lost 1 base, J lost 4 bases, and 14 bases stayed unmatched. The CDR3 bases are TGCAGTGCTAGAGTTGGGGGCAGGGGGCTGGTCGTAGAGACCCAGTACTTC. As protein: CSARVGGRGLVVETQYF.

As concerns this clonotype: One junction end disagrees with the germline gene, perhaps due to a read error. The V gene is TRBV5-1, the J gene TRBJ2-1; 7 nucleotides align to TRBD2. This CDR3 spans 14 amino acids. CDR1 is SGHRS and CDR2 is YFSETQ in the germline V gene. In nucleotides, the CDR3 is TGCGCCAGCAGCTTGGGGTTCAGGCGGGAGATTCTCCTCTTC. It encodes CASSLGFRREILLF.

The chain links TRBV7-2 to TRBJ1-2; D is unresolved. In germline, CDR1 is SGHTA, CDR2 FQGNSA. The CDR3 is 13 residues long. Trimming removed 3 bases at V and 4 bases at J, with 9 bases between. The CDR3 DNA is TGTGCCAGCAGCTTGGACGGATCCTATGGCTACACCTTC. Encoded protein: CASSLDGSYGYTF.

The chain links TRBV18 to TRBJ2-4; either TRBD1 or TRBD2 may fit D (5 bases each). CDR1 is KGHSH and CDR2 is LQKENI in the germline V gene. This CDR3 contains 16 residues. Trimming pared 6 bases from V and 3 bases from J, leaving 18 bases between. As DNA, the CDR3 is TGTGCCAGCTCGCCTCCCGGGGCTGGGGGCAAAAACATTCAGTACTTC. It is translated as CASSPPGAGGKNIQYF.

The rearrangement joins TRBV9 to TRBJ2-3, with TRBD2 matching over 7 bases. CDR3 length equals 14 residues. Losses at the gene ends were 3 bases for V and 6 bases for J; bases not matched to a gene: 7. The V gene's germline CDR1 is SGDLS and CDR2 YYNGEE. The CDR3 sequence is CASSASGTLDTQYF. The CDR3 DNA sequence: TGTGCCAGCAGCGCTAGCGGAACATTGGATACGCAGTATTTT.

The chain combines TRBV7-8 with TRBJ2-7, with 10 bases lining up with TRBD2. CDR1 is SGHVS, CDR2 FQNEAQ, per germline. The CDR3 covers 16 residues. Trimming at V came to 1 base and at J to 4 bases, leaving 7 bases not matched to a gene. This chain's CDR3 is CASSLDRLAGVYEQYF. The CDR3 DNA reads as TGTGCCAGCAGCTTAGATCGTCTAGCGGGAGTGTACGAGCAGTACTTC.

As DNA, the CDR3 is TGCGCCAGCAGTCGGGGGAGCGGGAATAGGAATGAGCAGTTCTTC. Translation: CASSRGSGNRNEQFF. This chain joins TRBV23-1 and TRBJ2-1; TRBD2 matches at 7 bases. TRBV23-1 has ORF status, its function being uncertain. The CDR3 loop spans 15 amino acids. With V trimmed by 4 bases and J by 7 bases, 10 bases remained unmatched.

The rearrangement links TRBV9 to TRBJ2-7; 7 bases agree with TRBD1. The CDR3 totals 13 residues. Per germline, CDR1 SGDLS and CDR2 YYNGEE. With V trimmed by 3 bases and J by 6 bases, 6 bases remained unmatched. The CDR3 is CASSGLTGAEQYF. DNA of the CDR3: TGTGCCAGCAGCGGACTAACAGGGGCCGAGCAGTACTTC. The full variable domain, with the rest looked up from reference TRBV9 and TRBJ2-7, is DSGVTQTPKHLITATGQRVTLRCSPRSGDLSVYWYQQSLDQGLQFLIQYYNGEERAKGNILERFSAQQFPDLHSELNLSSLELGDSALYFCASSGLTGAEQYFGPGTRLTVT.

This clonotype has only one observation. The V call is TRBV15, the J call TRBJ2-5; maybe TRBD2 (6 bases). V was shortened by 0 bases and J by 4 bases, with 12 bases between the two germline ends. The CDR3 is 15 amino acids. Per germline, CDR1 LNHNV and CDR2 YYDKDF (reference sequence). CDR3 nucleotide sequence: TGTGCCACCAGCAGAGATAGGCAGGGAGGAGAGACCCAGTACTTC. This translates into CATSRDRQGGETQYF.

The gene calls are TRBV3-1 and TRBJ2-1, with 7 bases that match TRBD2. V lost 1 base, J lost 7 bases, and 7 bases stayed unmatched. The germline V gene encodes CDR1 LGHDT and CDR2 YNNKEL (reference sequence). The CDR3 extends over 15 amino acids. The CDR3 region is CASSQAGTNRNEQFF. DNA of the CDR3: TGTGCCAGCAGCCAAGCCGGGACTAACCGAAATGAGCAGTTCTTC.

V usage is TRBV20-1 and J usage is TRBJ1-4; 8 bases align to TRBD1. Germline CDR1 and CDR2: DFQATT and SNEGSKA (reference sequence). This CDR3 contains 15 residues. With 6 bases clipped from V and 3 bases from J, the junction kept 9 bases outside the gene matches. CDR3 in DNA: TGCAGTGCAAACAGGGGGAGTACGGCTAATGAAAAACTGTTTTTT. Amino acid sequence: CSANRGSTANEKLFF.

This rearrangement joins TRBV5-4 to TRBJ2-3, with D hard to call. The CDR3 spans 11 residues. Looked up from germline, CDR1 is SGHNT and CDR2 is YYREEE (reference sequence). Trimming shortened V by 7 bases and J by 4 bases, and 7 bases separated the two germline ends. CDR3 residues: CASRLADTQYF. The CDR3 region has the DNA TGTGCCAGCCGATTAGCAGATACGCAGTATTTT.

The V call is TRBV6-2 or TRBV6-3, the J call TRBJ1-1; D is unclear. Trimming shortened V by 5 bases and J by 2 bases, and 21 bases separated the two germline ends. CDR3 length: 17 residues. CDR1 and CDR2 (germline): MNHEY, SVGEGT. The CDR3 spells CASSQSVSFRGNTEAFF. In DNA, the CDR3 is TGTGCCAGCAGTCAGTCGGTTTCGTTTCGGGGTAACACTGAAGCTTTCTTT.

CDR3 loop: CASSQGSLAGLTDTQYF. The CDR3 DNA is TGTGCCAGCAGCCAAGGGTCTCTAGCGGGCCTCACAGATACGCAGTATTTT. V and J are TRBV3-1 and TRBJ2-3; 8 bases map to TRBD2. This CDR3 is 17 amino acids long. Germline CDR1 reads LGHDT; CDR2 reads YNNKEL (reference sequence). Trimming cost V 1 base and J 2 bases; bases outside gene matches: 8.

This clonotype has just one count. This chain uses TRBV11-3 with TRBJ2-2, with D possibly matching TRBD2 (5 bases). The CDR3 is 12 residues long. The germline CDR1 and CDR2 sequences are SGHNT and YENEEA. Trimming stripped 1 base from V and 9 bases from J, with 6 bases between. The CDR3 region has the DNA TGTGCCAGCAGCTTAGTAGCGCGGGAGCTGTTTTTT. It specifies CASSLVARELFF.

The chain joins TRBV5-1 to TRBJ2-7, with TRBD2 identical over 9 bases. The CDR3 has 15 amino acids. J was trimmed by 7 bases and V by 0 bases; bases with no gene match: 8. Germline CDR1 and CDR2: SGHRS and YFSETQ. The CDR3 loop is CASSLDAGGAFEQYF. CDR3 in DNA: TGCGCCAGCAGCTTGGATGCGGGAGGGGCTTTTGAGCAGTACTTC. Variable domain in full (rest from reference TRBV5-1 and TRBJ2-7): KAGVTQTPRYLIKTRGQQVTLSCSPISGHRSVSWYQQTPGQGLQFLFEYFSETQRNKGNFPGRFSGRQFSNSRSEMNVSTLELGDSALYLCASSLDAGGAFEQYFGPGTRLTVT.